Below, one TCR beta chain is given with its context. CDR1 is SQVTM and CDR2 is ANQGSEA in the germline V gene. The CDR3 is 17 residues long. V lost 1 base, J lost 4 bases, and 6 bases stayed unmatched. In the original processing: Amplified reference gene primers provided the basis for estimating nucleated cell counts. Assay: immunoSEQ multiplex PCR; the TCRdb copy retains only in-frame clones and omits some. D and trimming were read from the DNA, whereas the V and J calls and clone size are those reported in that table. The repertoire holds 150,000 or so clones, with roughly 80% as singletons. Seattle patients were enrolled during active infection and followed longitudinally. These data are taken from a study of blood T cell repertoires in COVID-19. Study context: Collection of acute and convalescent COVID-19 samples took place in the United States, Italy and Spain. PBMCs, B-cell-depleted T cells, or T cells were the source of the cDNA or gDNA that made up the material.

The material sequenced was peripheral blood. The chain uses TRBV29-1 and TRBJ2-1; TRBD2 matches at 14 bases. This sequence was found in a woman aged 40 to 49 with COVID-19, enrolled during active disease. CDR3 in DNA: TGCAGCGTTGAAGGGGGACTAGCGGGAGCTGGGTACAATGAGCAGTTCTTC. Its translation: CSVEGGLAGAGYNEQFF.